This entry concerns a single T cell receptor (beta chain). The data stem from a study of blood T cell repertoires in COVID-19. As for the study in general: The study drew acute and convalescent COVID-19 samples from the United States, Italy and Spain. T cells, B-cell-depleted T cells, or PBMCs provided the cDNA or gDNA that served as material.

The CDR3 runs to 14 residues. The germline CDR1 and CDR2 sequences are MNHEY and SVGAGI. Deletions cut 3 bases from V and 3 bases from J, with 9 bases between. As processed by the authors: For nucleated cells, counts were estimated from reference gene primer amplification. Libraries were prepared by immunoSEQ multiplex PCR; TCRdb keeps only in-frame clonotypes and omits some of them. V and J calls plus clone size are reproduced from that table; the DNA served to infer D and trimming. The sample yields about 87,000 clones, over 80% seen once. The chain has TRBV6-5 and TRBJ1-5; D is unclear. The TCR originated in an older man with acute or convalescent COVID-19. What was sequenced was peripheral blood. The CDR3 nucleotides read TGTGCCAGCAGTTATCTGGAGGACAATCAGCCCCAGCATTTT. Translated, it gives CASSYLEDNQPQHF.